This T cell receptor (beta chain) originates from a study of blood T cell repertoires in COVID-19. As for the study in general: COVID-19 samples collected from the United States, Italy and Spain covered acute and convalescent phases. Sources were T cells, B-cell-depleted T cells, or PBMCs; the material itself was cDNA or gDNA.

Per the authors' pipeline: Amplifying reference gene primers gave estimates of nucleated cell counts. Clones were sequenced by immunoSEQ multiplex PCR, and TCRdb holds only the in-frame ones, with some missing. That table gives V, J and clone size, and the DNA gave D and trimming. Altogether under 200,000 clones are present, roughly nine tenths being singletons, with the ten largest covering roughly 11%. While infection was still active, Seattle patients were enrolled and then followed longitudinally. The sequence came from a woman in her fifties or sixties with COVID-19, enrolled during active disease. Sample: peripheral blood.

CDR3 bases: TGCGCCAGCAGCTTAACAGGGCTCCCTGGAAACACCATATATTTT. It specifies CASSLTGLPGNTIYF. The rearrangement links TRBV5-1 to TRBJ1-3, with D possibly TRBD1 on 6 matching bases. Germline V gives CDR1 SGHRS, CDR2 YFSETQ. There are 15 residues in the CDR3. V lost 2 bases to trimming and J lost 2 bases, with 11 bases between them.